This T cell receptor (beta chain) derives from a study of T cell responses to AZD1222 COVID-19 vaccine. Study-wide background: Pooled together were second doses at about 4 or about 12 weeks.

V shed 1 base, J shed 9 bases, and the junction held 10 bases outside the gene matches. The length of the CDR3 is 17 residues. Germline loops: CDR1 SGHTS, CDR2 YDEGEE. With respect to this clone: No antigen is known for it.

The protocol was immunoSEQ multiplex PCR, while the TCRdb copy is restricted to in-frame clones and leaves out a portion. The sample records approximately 150,000 clones, roughly 91% being singletons. Study-wide findings and caveats: CD4 TCRs associated with vaccination spanned spike, dominating at 160-218 and 743-854. Nearly half of spike-specific TCRs reportedly target unmutated variant regions. No day 14 peak samples; only post-peak repertoires were characterized.

The sequence came from an adult in good health. The genes are TRBV5-8 and TRBJ2-1; 13 bases align to TRBD2. This specimen consisted of peripheral blood, obtained on day 0 of AZD1222 vaccination. This chain's CDR3 is CASSLPWTSGRKSEQFF. The CDR3 coding sequence is TGTGCCAGCAGCTTGCCCTGGACTAGCGGGAGAAAGAGTGAGCAGTTCTTC. The whole variable domain, filled in from reference TRBV5-8 and TRBJ2-1, reads EAGVTQSPTHLIKTRGQQATLRCSPISGHTSVYWYQQALGLGLQFLLWYDEGEERNRGNFPPRFSGRQFPNYSSELNVNALELEDSALYLCASSLPWTSGRKSEQFFGPGTRLTVL.